Listed below are T cell receptor beta chains from one sample, sequenced in a study of naive and memory T cell subsets. Each CDR3 protein is one row after TCRdb ran MiXCR on the UMI-ligation and nested PCR reads. The sample has about 140,000 distinct CDR3 sequences; approximately 20% are singletons. The sample consisted of naive CD8+ T cells from blood. These receptors came from a human donor in good health. Each CDR3 is given with its conserved first and last residue. D genes are given only for firm matches. Expanded clones are given a class, and other clones once, few, many or no size at all.

v_call	j_call	clone_size	cdr3_length	d_call	cdr3_nt	cdr3_aa
TRBV12-5	TRBJ2-1	few	14	.	TGTGCTAGTGGTTTGTACTCAGGGTTCAATGAGCAGTTCTTC	CASGLYSGFNEQFF
TRBV28	TRBJ2-7	few	15	TRBD1	TGTGCCAGCAGTTTAGGGGACAGGGGTCCCTACGAGCAGTACTTC	CASSLGDRGPYEQYF
TRBV6-6	TRBJ2-1	.	11	.	TGTGCCAGCCGCCTTGACAATGAGCAGTTCTTC	CASRLDNEQFF
TRBV11-2	TRBJ2-7	.	15	.	TGTGCCAGCAGCTTAGCGGGGCAGGGGATCAACGAGCAGTACTTC	CASSLAGQGINEQYF
TRBV12-3/TRBV12-4	TRBJ1-6	few	15	TRBD1	TGTGCCAGCATTAGGTCGGACAGGGAGGATTCACCCCTCCACTTT	CASIRSDREDSPLHF
TRBV27	TRBJ2-7	.	14	.	TGTGCCAGCAGCTCGGCGCCGAACTCCTACGAGCAGTACTTC	CASSSAPNSYEQYF
TRBV6-1	TRBJ2-7	.	17	TRBD2	TGTGCCAGCAGTGAATGGCCCAGCGGGAGAGGATCCTACGAGCAGTACTTC	CASSEWPSGRGSYEQYF
TRBV28	TRBJ2-7	.	15	.	TGTGCCAGCAGATTGAAAGGGCGAACCCGGACCGAGCAGTACTTC	CASRLKGRTRTEQYF
TRBV5-3	TRBJ1-1	few	19	TRBD1	TGTGCCAGAAGCTTGGCCTTCCGGGACAGGGCGGACATGAACACTGAAGCTTTCTTT	CARSLAFRDRADMNTEAFF
TRBV7-9	TRBJ2-3	many	19	TRBD2	TGTGCCAGCAGCGTGGGACTAGCGGGAGGGGCCACCTCCACAGATACGCAGTATTTT	CASSVGLAGGATSTDTQYF
TRBV25-1	TRBJ2-1	.	13	.	TGTGCCAGCAGCGGGCGCCGGCTAGATGAGCAGTTCTTC	CASSGRRLDEQFF
TRBV20-1	TRBJ2-2	.	15	.	TGCAGTGCTTCCGCGCTGCGCCCGAACACCGGGGAGCTGTTTTTT	CSASALRPNTGELFF
TRBV24-1	TRBJ2-1	.	13	.	TGTGCCACCAGTGATTTAAGGTCCGGGGAGCAGTTCTTC	CATSDLRSGEQFF
TRBV5-5	TRBJ2-1	few	14	.	TGTGCCAGCAGCTTGGGTGGCGGGGACAATGAGCAGTTCTTC	CASSLGGGDNEQFF
TRBV5-6	TRBJ2-7	.	11	.	TGTGCCAGCAGCTCAATTGAGGGGCAGTACTTC	CASSSIEGQYF
TRBV20-1	TRBJ2-5	.	15	TRBD2	TGCAGTGCTAGAGTCCTGCGGGAGGGCCCGGAGACCCAGTACTTC	CSARVLREGPETQYF
TRBV12-3/TRBV12-4	TRBJ1-2	.	15	.	TGTGCCAGCAGTTTATGGGAGACAGCTAACTATGGCTACACCTTC	CASSLWETANYGYTF
TRBV7-9	TRBJ1-2	.	13	.	TGTGCCAGCAGAAGAAACATTCTTGGGGGCTACACCTTC	CASRRNILGGYTF
TRBV9	TRBJ2-5	few	14	.	TGTGCCAGCAGCGAGGGGGGGGGGACAGAGACCCAGTACTTC	CASSEGGGTETQYF
TRBV11-2	TRBJ2-1	few	12	.	TGTGCCAGCAGCTTAGAATGGGGTGAGCAGTTCTTC	CASSLEWGEQFF
TRBV28	TRBJ2-5	.	13	.	TGTGCCAGCAGGCCACAGGGAGGAGAGACCCAGTACTTC	CASRPQGGETQYF
TRBV28	TRBJ1-1	.	16	.	TGTGCCAGCACGACCATCTTGACATACATGAACACTGAAGCTTTCTTT	CASTTILTYMNTEAFF
TRBV27	TRBJ1-1	few	13	.	TGTGCCACCTCGGGACTGATGAACACTGAAGCTTTCTTT	CATSGLMNTEAFF
TRBV28	TRBJ2-3	.	16	.	TGTGCCAGCAGTTTCCATGGGGGGGCCGGCACAGATACGCAGTATTTT	CASSFHGGAGTDTQYF
TRBV13	TRBJ1-1	.	15	.	TGTGCCAGCAGCCCCCAAGGACAGCTGAACACTGAAGCTTTCTTT	CASSPQGQLNTEAFF
TRBV28	TRBJ1-5	.	14	.	TGTGCCAGCAGTCCCCCGCATTACAATCAGCCCCAGCATTTT	CASSPPHYNQPQHF
TRBV25-1	TRBJ1-4	.	21	.	TGTGCCAGCAGTGAATATTTTCTCCACAGGGAAGAGCCAACTGGTAATGAAAAACTGTTTTTT	CASSEYFLHREEPTGNEKLFF
TRBV5-5	TRBJ2-7	few	16	.	TGTGCCAGCAGCCTAAGTGGGGGACCGAGTGTGTGGGAGCAGTACTTC	CASSLSGGPSVWEQYF
TRBV9	TRBJ2-1	few	12	.	TGTGCCAGCAGCGTAGATAACAATGAGCAGTTCTTC	CASSVDNNEQFF
TRBV3-1	TRBJ1-5	.	17	.	TGTGCCAGCAGCCACGGAACAGGAACGGCCCTTAATCAGCCCCAGCATTTT	CASSHGTGTALNQPQHF
TRBV24-1	TRBJ2-4	.	15	.	TGTGCCACCAGTGATGCACAGGGCGCGTCGGGCATTCAGTACTTC	CATSDAQGASGIQYF
TRBV29-1	TRBJ2-1	many	14	.	TGCAGCGTTGGCGTCGGAGCCGACGGTTTTGAGCAGTTCTTC	CSVGVGADGFEQFF
TRBV9	TRBJ2-7	.	16	TRBD2	TGTGCCAGCAGCGTAGCTAGCGGGAGACCCTTTTACGAGCAGTACTTC	CASSVASGRPFYEQYF
TRBV6-8	TRBJ2-7	few	16	.	TGTGCCAGCAGTTCCACTAGCAGTAAAAGGGGGGACGAGCAGTACTTC	CASSSTSSKRGDEQYF
TRBV5-4	TRBJ2-7	few	15	.	TGTGCCAGCAGCTTTCTAGGACAACCACCCTACGAGCAGTACTTC	CASSFLGQPPYEQYF
TRBV12-3/TRBV12-4	TRBJ1-2	few	13	.	TGTGCCAGCATACTCTCAGGGTTCTATGGCTACACCTTC	CASILSGFYGYTF
TRBV2	TRBJ2-1	.	13	.	TGTGCCAGCAGTGAATTCGTTGGCAATGAGCAGTTCTTC	CASSEFVGNEQFF
TRBV19	TRBJ1-1	.	15	.	TGTGCCAGTAGTATCGGGGACAATTCGAACACTGAAGCTTTCTTT	CASSIGDNSNTEAFF